The next 30 T cell receptor beta chains were all read from a single sample in a study of preoperative IRX-2 immunotherapy in early breast cancer. Profiling relied on immunoSEQ multiplex PCR, and the TCRdb table lists in-frame clones only, not all of them. The sample records tens of thousands of clones, over 85% being singletons. As for treatment: preoperative locoregional IRX-2 cytokine immunotherapy. The source material was tumor tissue, sampled after IRX-2 immunotherapy. These receptors came from a human donor with breast cancer.

This chain connects TRBV15 to TRBJ2-7, with D tentatively TRBD1 (5 bases). Trimming cost V 0 bases and J 2 bases, with 11 bases left between them. Germline V gene data show CDR1 as LNHNV and CDR2 as YYDKDF (reference sequence). This CDR3 has 15 amino acids. DNA for the CDR3: TGTGCCACCAGCAGAGATTTGGGGCCGACCTACGAGCAGTACGTC. This sequence encodes CATSRDLGPTYEQYV.

The count of this clone is one. This chain connects TRBV10-2 to TRBJ2-7; 12 bases are a match to TRBD2. CDR3 length equals 15 residues. Per germline, CDR1 WSHSY and CDR2 SAAADI. With V trimmed by 6 bases and J by 5 bases, 8 bases remained unmatched. CDR3 sequence: CASSGRLAGVNEQYF. CDR3 in DNA: TGCGCCAGCAGCGGGAGACTAGCGGGAGTGAACGAGCAGTACTTC.

The V gene is TRBV5-1, the J gene TRBJ2-3, with 7 bases aligning to TRBD2. Per germline, CDR1 SGHRS and CDR2 YFSETQ. Losses at the gene ends were 4 bases for V and 3 bases for J; bases not matched to a gene: 14. This CDR3 has 17 amino acids. CDR3 bases: TGCGCCAGCAGCCATGGTGGGTGGGAGGGCCGAACAGATACGCAGTATTTT. Its translation is CASSHGGWEGRTDTQYF.

The chain has TRBV5-1 and TRBJ1-2; 7 nucleotides match TRBD1. This CDR3 contains 16 residues. V shed 4 bases, J shed 4 bases, and the junction held 13 bases outside the gene matches. Per the germline V gene, CDR1 is SGHRS and CDR2 is YFSETQ. In DNA, the CDR3 is TGCGCCAGCAGCCAAGGCACCGGGACAGCCGGCTATGGCTACACCTTC. Amino acid sequence: CASSQGTGTAGYGYTF.

The chain couples TRBV7-2 to TRBJ2-3; no reliable D call. The germline V gene encodes CDR1 SGHTA and CDR2 FQGNSA. Trimming removed 3 bases at V and 0 bases at J, with 10 bases between. The CDR3 consists of 15 residues. The CDR3 loop is CASSFPGFSTDTQYF. In DNA form, the CDR3 reads TGTGCCAGCAGCTTCCCCGGATTTAGCACAGATACGCAGTATTTT. The complete variable domain, with remaining parts taken from reference TRBV7-2 and TRBJ2-3, reads GAGVSQSPSNKVTEKGKDVELRCDPISGHTALYWYRQSLGQGLEFLIYFQGNSAPDKSGLPSDRFSAERTGGSVSTLTIQRTQQEDSAVYLCASSFPGFSTDTQYFGPGTRLTVL.

The chain combines TRBV6-8 with TRBJ1-5; TRBD1 is a possible D gene (5 bases). From germline, CDR1 is MNHGY and CDR2 SAAAGT. Trimming pared 5 bases from V and 6 bases from J, leaving 14 bases between. This CDR3 is 14 amino acids long. DNA of the CDR3: TGTGCCAGCAGTCCGGGGGATCTTCTTCAGCCCCAGCATTTT. This translates into CASSPGDLLQPQHF.

The chain combines TRBV6-8 with TRBJ1-1; TRBD1 might be the D (5 bases). The CDR3 sequence is 13 residues long. V was cut by 11 bases and J by 1 base, with 14 bases left in between. Germline CDR1 and CDR2: MNHGY and SAAAGT. CDR3 in DNA: TGTGCCGCAAGGGGACGGCCGAACACTGAAGCTTTCTTT. Translating it yields CAARGRPNTEAFF.

This clone is a singleton in its sample. The rearrangement joins TRBV18 to TRBJ2-7; tentative D call: TRBD2 (6 bases). This CDR3 is 15 amino acids long. Germline CDR1 reads KGHSH; CDR2 reads LQKENI. Trimming removed 1 base from V and 2 bases from J, with 12 bases in between. The CDR3 DNA is TGTGCCAGCTCACCACAAATGGGAGGCCCCTACGAGCAGTACTTC. Translation gives CASSPQMGGPYEQYF.

The chain recombines TRBV15 with TRBJ2-1; D tentatively reads TRBD1 or TRBD2 (5 bases each). The length of the CDR3 is 15 residues. The germline gives CDR1 LNHNV, CDR2 YYDKDF (reference sequence). Trimming removed 4 bases at V and 3 bases at J, with 13 bases between. CDR3 sequence reads: CATSNEGRGYNEQFF. Here the CDR3 DNA reads TGTGCCACCAGCAATGAGGGGCGCGGCTACAATGAGCAGTTCTTC.

J is TRBJ2-3 and V is TRBV7-6, with D perhaps matching TRBD2 (6 bases). Germline CDR1 reads SGHVS; CDR2 reads FNYEAQ. Trimming cost V 6 bases and J 2 bases, with 15 bases left between them. This CDR3 has 15 residues. The CDR3 DNA sequence: TGTGCCAGCAGTTGGCGGCGGGACCTCACAGATACGCAGTATTTT. This encodes CASSWRRDLTDTQYF.

This chain links TRBV7-5 with TRBJ1-2. TRBV7-5 is noted as a pseudogene. CDR3 length: 15 residues. As DNA, the CDR3 is TGTGCCAGCAGCCCTTCTCTGGTGAAGTCTTCTGGCTACACCTTC. It encodes CASSPSLVKSSGYTF.

The chain joins TRBV23-1 to TRBJ1-2; D might be TRBD1 (5 bases). TRBV23-1 is designated an ORF whose function remains uncertain. The V end was cut by 6 bases, the J end by 7 bases, with 18 bases between. The CDR3 contains 14 residues. CDR3 nucleotide sequence: TGCGCCAGCAGCTTAATGGACATTTCGGGTGGCTACACCTTC. It translates to CASSLMDISGGYTF.

This clone was counted between two and nine times. The CDR3 reads CAWSVFRGWNYGYTF. CDR3 sequence (DNA): TGTGCCTGGAGTGTATTTCGGGGATGGAACTATGGCTACACCTTC. The rearrangement joins TRBV30 to TRBJ1-2, with D uncertain. Looked up from germline, CDR1 is GTSNPN and CDR2 is SVGIG (reference sequence). Trimming stripped 0 bases from V and 2 bases from J, with 13 bases between. The CDR3 extends over 15 amino acids.

This clone came up once. J is TRBJ1-1 and V is TRBV6-8, with D perhaps TRBD1 (6 bases). This CDR3 region has 13 residues. Germline-derived CDR1 and CDR2 are MNHGY and SAAAGT. Trimming pared 10 bases from V and 1 base from J, leaving 13 bases between. This chain's CDR3 is CAIRDTRNTEAFF. DNA of the CDR3: TGTGCCATCAGGGACACAAGGAACACTGAAGCTTTCTTT.

In DNA, the CDR3 is TGTGCCTGGCTACAACCGAATCGAGAGACCCAGTACTTC. This translates into CAWLQPNRETQYF. This chain links TRBV30 with TRBJ2-5; D ambiguous. Germline V CDR1 and CDR2: GTSNPN, SVGIG (reference sequence). This CDR3 is 13 amino acids long. Trimming pared 5 bases from V and 4 bases from J, leaving 14 bases between.

This clone was seen a few times. V and J are TRBV6-8 and TRBJ2-7; the match to TRBD2 covers 14 bases. Germline V lookup: CDR1 MNHGY, CDR2 SAAAGT. The CDR3 contains 17 residues. The V gene end was trimmed by 2 bases and the J gene end by 4 bases; junction bases not matched to a gene: 7. The CDR3 is CASSYTLGTSGRYEQYF. CDR3 coding DNA: TGTGCCAGCAGTTACACACTCGGGACTAGCGGGAGATACGAGCAGTACTTC.

The rearrangement uses TRBV11-3 and TRBJ2-1; 11 bases line up with TRBD2. This CDR3 region has 15 residues. After removal of 5 bases from V and 4 bases from J, the junction contained 4 bases not matched to a gene. Germline loops: CDR1 SGHNT, CDR2 YENEEA. The CDR3 region has the DNA TGTGCCAGCAGCCAGACTAGCGGGGCTTACAATGAGCAGTTCTTC. Its translation is CASSQTSGAYNEQFF.

This chain joins TRBV11-3 and TRBJ2-5, with a weak D call TRBD2 (6 bases). V dropped 6 bases and J dropped 2 bases, with 16 bases sitting between them. This CDR3 is built from 15 residues. Germline CDR1 and CDR2: SGHNT and YENEEA. The CDR3 nucleotides read TGTGCCAGCAGTGCCGGGGAGGCATATCAAGAGACCCAGTACTTC. This gives the protein CASSAGEAYQETQYF.

This clone was observed a handful of times. J is TRBJ2-5 and V is TRBV5-1, with no clear D. This CDR3 has 15 residues. Trimming cost V 1 base and J 5 bases, with 15 bases left between them. CDR1 is SGHRS and CDR2 is YFSETQ in the germline V gene. CDR3 sequence reads: CASSLTGRPEETQYF. For the CDR3, the DNA is TGCGCCAGCAGCTTGACCGGACGGCCCGAGGAGACCCAGTACTTC.

This chain uses TRBV6-8 with TRBJ2-7; no clear D gene. The length of the CDR3 is 13 residues. Deletions cut 5 bases from V and 1 base from J, with 9 bases between. Germline V gives CDR1 MNHGY, CDR2 SAAAGT. In nucleotides, the CDR3 is TGTGCCAGCAGTGCGGCAGCTTCCTACGAGCAGTACGTC. As protein: CASSAAASYEQYV.

J is TRBJ2-3 and V is TRBV5-1; D is unresolved. This CDR3 region has 14 residues. Germline CDR1 is SGHRS and CDR2 is YFSETQ. Trimming stripped 4 bases from V and 10 bases from J, with 19 bases between. The CDR3: CASSPAGLGTSQYF. The CDR3 region has the DNA TGCGCCAGCAGCCCGGCCGGGTTGGGAACCTCGCAGTATTTT.

J is TRBJ1-2 and V is TRBV18; D is uncertain. The CDR3 has 13 residues. Trimming removed 2 bases at V and 1 base at J, with 5 bases between. Germline CDR1 reads KGHSH; CDR2 reads LQKENI. This CDR3 is CASSPIDNYGYTF. DNA of the CDR3: TGTGCCAGCTCACCAATAGATAACTATGGCTACACCTTC.

This clone appeared a single time. The gene calls are TRBV6-8 and TRBJ2-4; TRBD2 might be the D (6 bases). The CDR3 extends over 16 amino acids. Trimming stripped 0 bases from V and 5 bases from J, with 14 bases between. In germline, CDR1 is MNHGY, CDR2 SAAAGT. CDR3 DNA: TGTGCCAGCAGTTACTCAAGAGGGGAGGACCAAAACATTCAGTACTTC. Its protein is CASSYSRGEDQNIQYF.

The V call is TRBV11-3, the J call TRBJ1-4; 8 nucleotides align to TRBD1. Looked up from germline, CDR1 is SGHNT and CDR2 is YENEEA. The CDR3 runs 16 residues. The ends lost 3 bases at V and 7 bases at J; junction bases unmatched: 10. The chain's CDR3 is CASSLGRGLFFEKLFF. CDR3 nucleotides: TGTGCCAGCAGCTTGGGCAGGGGGCTTTTTTTTGAAAAACTGTTTTTT.

The chain joins TRBV11-3 to TRBJ2-7; 10 bases line up with TRBD2. CDR1 and CDR2 from the germline V gene are SGHNT and YENEEA. Trimming removed 5 bases from V and 4 bases from J; junction bases left unmatched: 14. The CDR3 extends over 17 amino acids. CDR3 nucleotides: TGTGCCAGCAGCCTCAACTTTAGGGCTAGCGGGAGTTACGAGCAGTACTTC. It is translated as CASSLNFRASGSYEQYF.

The chain couples TRBV5-1 to TRBJ1-2; D is uncertain. The CDR3 sequence is 18 residues long. Germline V CDR1 and CDR2: SGHRS, YFSETQ. Trimming shortened V by 1 base and J by 4 bases, and 23 bases separated the two germline ends. The CDR3 bases are TGCGCCAGCAGCTTGACCCGTCCCGGGCGACCAAGATTCTATGGCTACACCTTC. Translation gives CASSLTRPGRPRFYGYTF. Together with reference TRBV5-1 and TRBJ1-2, the CDR3 gives the full variable domain: KAGVTQTPRYLIKTRGQQVTLSCSPISGHRSVSWYQQTPGQGLQFLFEYFSETQRNKGNFPGRFSGRQFSNSRSEMNVSTLELGDSALYLCASSLTRPGRPRFYGYTFGSGTRLTVV.

This clone was found a few times. The chain employs TRBV10-3 and TRBJ1-1, with TRBD1 matching 9 bases. The germline CDR1 and CDR2 sequences are ENHRY and SYGVKD. V was pared by 0 bases and J by 3 bases, with 5 bases of the junction left unmatched. The CDR3 totals 16 residues. The DNA for the CDR3 is TGTGCCATCAGTGAGTCGATAAGGACAGGGGACACTGAAGCTTTCTTT. Encoded protein: CAISESIRTGDTEAFF.

In this sample, this clone turned up once. The V gene is TRBV5-1, the J gene TRBJ1-1; D unclear. The CDR3 extends over 14 amino acids. Germline lookup yields CDR1 SGHRS and CDR2 YFSETQ. Trimming cost V 1 base and J 3 bases, with 10 bases left between them. CDR3 coding DNA: TGCGCCAGCAGCTTGTCGGCTGGGTACACTGAAGCTTTCTTT. Translated: CASSLSAGYTEAFF.

This chain connects TRBV30 to TRBJ1-2; D ambiguous. This CDR3 is 12 amino acids long. The V and J ends lost 2 bases and 7 bases respectively, with 11 bases between them. Germline-derived CDR1 and CDR2 are GTSNPN and SVGIG (reference sequence). DNA for the CDR3: TGTGCCTGGAGTACTGGGTCCCGTGGCTACACCTTC. Protein product: CAWSTGSRGYTF.

The V and J genes are TRBV28 and TRBJ2-2; 8 nucleotides agree with TRBD1. V trimming: 6 bases; J trimming: 5 bases; junction bases outside the gene matches: 5. In germline, CDR1 is MDHEN, CDR2 SYDVKM. The CDR3 covers 14 residues. The CDR3 protein is CASSPDRGTGELFF. The CDR3 bases are TGTGCCAGCAGCCCCGACAGGGGAACCGGGGAGCTGTTTTTT.